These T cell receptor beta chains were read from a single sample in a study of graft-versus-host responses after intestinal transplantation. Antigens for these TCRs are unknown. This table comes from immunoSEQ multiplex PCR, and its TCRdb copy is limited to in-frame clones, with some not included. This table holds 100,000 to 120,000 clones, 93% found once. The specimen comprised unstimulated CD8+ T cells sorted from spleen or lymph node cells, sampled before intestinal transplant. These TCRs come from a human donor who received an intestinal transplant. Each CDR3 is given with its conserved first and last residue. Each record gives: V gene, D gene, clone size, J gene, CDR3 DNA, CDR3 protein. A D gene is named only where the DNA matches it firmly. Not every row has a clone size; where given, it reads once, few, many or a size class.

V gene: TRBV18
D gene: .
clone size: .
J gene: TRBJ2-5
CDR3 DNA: TGTGCCAGCTCACCTCTTGCGGAATTCCTCCCGGGGTACCAAGAGACCCAGTACTTC
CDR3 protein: CASSPLAEFLPGYQETQYF

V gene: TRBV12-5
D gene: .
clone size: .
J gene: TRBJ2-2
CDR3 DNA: TGTGCTAGTGGCAAGGGGCCTGGGGAGCTGTTTTTT
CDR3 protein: CASGKGPGELFF

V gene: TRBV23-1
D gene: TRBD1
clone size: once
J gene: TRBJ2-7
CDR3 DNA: TGCGCCAGCAGTCCCCTCTACGGGACAGTGGGGCACGAGCAGTACTTC
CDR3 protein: CASSPLYGTVGHEQYF

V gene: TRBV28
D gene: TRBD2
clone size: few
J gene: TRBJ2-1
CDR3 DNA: TGTGCCAGCAGTCCATGGACTAGCAAGGATGAGCAGTTCTTC
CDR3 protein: CASSPWTSKDEQFF

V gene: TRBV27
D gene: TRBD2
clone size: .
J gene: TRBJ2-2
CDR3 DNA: TGTGCCAGCAGTTATAGCGGGAAGGACACCGGGGAGCTGTTTTTT
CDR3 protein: CASSYSGKDTGELFF

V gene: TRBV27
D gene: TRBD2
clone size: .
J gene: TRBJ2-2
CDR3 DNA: TGTGCCAGCAGTCCGATACTAGCGGTGAACACCGGGGAGCTGTTTTTT
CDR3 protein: CASSPILAVNTGELFF

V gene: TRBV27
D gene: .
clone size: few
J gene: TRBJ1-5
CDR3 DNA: TGTGCCAGCAGTTTTGGTGGCAATCAGCCCCAGCATTTT
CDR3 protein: CASSFGGNQPQHF

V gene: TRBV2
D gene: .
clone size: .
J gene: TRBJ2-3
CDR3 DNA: TGTGCCACGATTCCGGGATCCTACACAGATACGCAGTATTTT
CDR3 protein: CATIPGSYTDTQYF

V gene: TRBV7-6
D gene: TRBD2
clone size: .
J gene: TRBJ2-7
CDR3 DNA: TGTGCCAGCAGCTTAGGAGGGGCGGGGGGAGTAGGCTACGAGCAGTACTTC
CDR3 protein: CASSLGGAGGVGYEQYF

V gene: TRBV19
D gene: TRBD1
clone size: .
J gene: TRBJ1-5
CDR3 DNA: TGTGCCAGTGGGTCAGGGGGCGCGGTGATAAGCAATCAGCCCCAGCATTTT
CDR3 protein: CASGSGGAVISNQPQHF

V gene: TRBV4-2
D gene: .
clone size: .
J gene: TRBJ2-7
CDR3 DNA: TGTGCCAGCAGCCAAGAGTCAACCTTTACTCTAGCGTTGACCTACGAGCAGTACTTC
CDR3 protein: CASSQESTFTLALTYEQYF

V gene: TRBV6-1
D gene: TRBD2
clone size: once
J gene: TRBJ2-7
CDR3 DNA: TGTGCCAGCAGTCTAGCGGAGCACTACGAGCAGTACTTC
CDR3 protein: CASSLAEHYEQYF

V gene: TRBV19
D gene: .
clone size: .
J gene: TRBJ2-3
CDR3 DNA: TGTGCCAGTAGTATAGAGAGCGGCACAGATACGCAGTATTTT
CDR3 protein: CASSIESGTDTQYF

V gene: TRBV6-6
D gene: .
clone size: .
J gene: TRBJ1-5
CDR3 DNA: TGTGCCAGCAGTTACGACCCAGGGAGGAATCAGCCCCAGCATTTT
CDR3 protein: CASSYDPGRNQPQHF

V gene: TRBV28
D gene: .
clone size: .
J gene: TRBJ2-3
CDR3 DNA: TGTGCCAGCCATTCGGAGACAGAGACAGATACGCAGTATTTT
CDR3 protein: CASHSETETDTQYF

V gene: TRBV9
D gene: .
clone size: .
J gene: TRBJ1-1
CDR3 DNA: TGTGCCAGCAGCGAGGGTGGTTACACTGAAGCTTTCTTT
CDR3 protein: CASSEGGYTEAFF

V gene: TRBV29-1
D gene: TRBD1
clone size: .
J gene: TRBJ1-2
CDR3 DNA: TGCAGCGTGACGGTGACAGGGTTAGAGTCGAATGGCTACACCTTC
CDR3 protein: CSVTVTGLESNGYTF

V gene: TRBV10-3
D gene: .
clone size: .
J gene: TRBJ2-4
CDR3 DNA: TGTGCCATCAGTAGCGCCCTAGCCAAAAACATTCAGTACTTC
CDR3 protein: CAISSALAKNIQYF

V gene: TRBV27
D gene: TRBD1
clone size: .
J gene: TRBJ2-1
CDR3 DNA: TGTGCCAGCAGTTTAGGGACAGGGGGAATCGATGAGCAGTTCTTC
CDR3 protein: CASSLGTGGIDEQFF

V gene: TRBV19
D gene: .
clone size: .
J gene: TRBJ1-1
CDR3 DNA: TGTGCCAGTAGTATATCGGGAACGGCGAACACTGAAGCTTTCTTT
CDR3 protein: CASSISGTANTEAFF

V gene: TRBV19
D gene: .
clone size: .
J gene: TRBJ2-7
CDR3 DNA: TGTGCCAGTAGTATCGGACAGAGTTACGAGCAGTACTTC
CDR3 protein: CASSIGQSYEQYF

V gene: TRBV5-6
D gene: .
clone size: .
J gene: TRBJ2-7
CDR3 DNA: TGTGCCAGCAGCTTGGTTGGGGGGACACTAAACGAGCAGTACTTC
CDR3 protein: CASSLVGGTLNEQYF